Listed below are T cell receptor beta chains from one sample, sequenced in a study of T and B cells in COVID-19 patients. Each CDR3 protein gets one entry after TCRdb re-called the multiplex PCR reads with MiXCR. The data hold under 10,000 distinct CDR3 sequences, with approximately 30% observed a single time. The material sequenced was blood. The receptors stem from a human donor who had recovered from COVID-19. CDR3s include the opening cysteine and the closing phenylalanine or tryptophan. Each record gives: clone size, V gene, J gene, D gene, CDR3 length, CDR3 protein, CDR3 DNA. The D gene is left open where the match is weak. The listing skips clone size in some rows; elsewhere it reads once, few, many or a size class.

>-|TRBV19|TRBJ1-3|-|14
CASSTTERLNTIYF
TGTGCCAGTAGTACGACAGAACGGCTAAACACCATATATTTT
>medium-sized|TRBV27|TRBJ2-6|-|12
CASSSGANVLTF
TGTGCCAGCAGCTCTGGGGCCAACGTCCTGACTTTC
>-|TRBV6-5|TRBJ2-1|TRBD2|14
CASSQSGGAGEQFF
TGTGCCAGCAGCCAGAGCGGGGGGGCCGGTGAGCAGTTCTTC
>-|TRBV28|TRBJ2-2|TRBD2|17
CASSLWSLAGGPGELFF
TGTGCCAGCAGTTTATGGTCGCTAGCGGGGGGGCCCGGGGAGCTGTTTTTT
>-|TRBV20-1|TRBJ2-5|-|15
CSAFDRGGHQETQYF
TGCAGTGCTTTCGACAGGGGAGGGCATCAAGAGACCCAGTACTTC
>medium-sized|TRBV30|TRBJ1-2|TRBD1|14
CAWSEGQGFYGYTF
TGTGCCTGGAGTGAGGGACAGGGGTTCTATGGCTACACCTTC
>medium-sized|TRBV29-1|TRBJ1-4|-|13
CSVGGGLGEKLFF
TGCAGCGTTGGCGGGGGCTTGGGTGAAAAACTGTTTTTT
>-|TRBV5-5|TRBJ1-1|-|14
CASSLGGLNTEAFF
TGTGCCAGCAGCCTAGGCGGGCTGAACACTGAAGCTTTCTTT
>-|TRBV7-6|TRBJ2-5|TRBD2|14
CASSRSGSQETQYF
TGTGCCAGCAGCCGGAGCGGGAGCCAAGAGACCCAGTACTTC
>many|TRBV6-2/TRBV6-3|TRBJ1-2|-|15
CASSYPGSSGEGYTF
TGTGCCAGCAGTTACCCAGGCTCGTCAGGGGAAGGCTACACCTTC
>-|TRBV12-3/TRBV12-4|TRBJ2-2|TRBD2|18
CASSLRTSGGIITGELFF
TGTGCCAGCAGTCTTAGGACTAGCGGGGGGATTATTACCGGGGAGCTGTTTTTT
>many|TRBV12-3/TRBV12-4|TRBJ1-2|-|14
CASSLTGFNYGYTF
TGTGCCAGCAGTTTAACAGGTTTTAACTATGGCTACACCTTC
>few|TRBV20-1|TRBJ2-2|-|16
CSVLERDTVGTGELFF
TGCAGTGTCCTAGAGCGGGACACCGTGGGCACCGGGGAGCTGTTTTTT
>medium-sized|TRBV5-5|TRBJ2-3|-|16
CASRGPLGGSTDTQYF
TGTGCCAGCAGGGGGCCGTTAGGGGGTAGCACAGATACGCAGTATTTT
>-|TRBV12-3/TRBV12-4|TRBJ1-6|-|14
CASSPVGGRSPLHF
TGTGCCAGCAGCCCAGTGGGGGGGAGATCACCCCTCCACTTT
>-|TRBV7-9|TRBJ1-6|-|16
CASSLVAGGIPSPLHF
TGTGCCAGCAGCTTAGTCGCAGGTGGGATACCTTCACCCCTCCACTTT
>-|TRBV6-5|TRBJ2-4|TRBD2|21
CASSYTGDMGLAGGGGNIQYF
TGTGCCAGCAGCTATACAGGGGACATGGGACTAGCGGGGGGCGGGGGTAACATTCAGTACTTC
>-|TRBV6-5|TRBJ1-2|-|11
CASRGIYGYTF
TGTGCCAGCCGGGGAATTTATGGCTACACCTTC
>medium-sized|TRBV15|TRBJ2-1|TRBD1|17
CATSPRRRQGANNEQFF
TGTGCCACCAGCCCCCGTCGTAGACAGGGGGCGAACAATGAGCAGTTCTTC
>many|TRBV5-4|TRBJ2-7|-|12
CASSLGGYEQYF
TGTGCCAGCAGCTTGGGAGGCTACGAGCAGTACTTC
>medium-sized|TRBV11-1|TRBJ2-1|TRBD2|13
CASRGLERFEQFF
TGTGCCAGCAGGGGACTAGAGCGCTTTGAGCAGTTCTTC
>-|TRBV6-5|TRBJ1-1|TRBD1|13
CASSYTGQVEAFF
TGTGCCAGCAGTTACACAGGACAGGTTGAAGCTTTCTTT
>medium-sized|TRBV18|TRBJ2-5|-|15
CASSPTRASQETQYF
TGTGCCAGCTCACCAACGCGGGCTAGCCAAGAGACCCAGTACTTC
>few|TRBV6-4|TRBJ2-3|TRBD1|15
CASSAGTGSTDTQYF
TGTGCCAGCAGTGCCGGGACAGGGTCCACAGATACGCAGTATTTT